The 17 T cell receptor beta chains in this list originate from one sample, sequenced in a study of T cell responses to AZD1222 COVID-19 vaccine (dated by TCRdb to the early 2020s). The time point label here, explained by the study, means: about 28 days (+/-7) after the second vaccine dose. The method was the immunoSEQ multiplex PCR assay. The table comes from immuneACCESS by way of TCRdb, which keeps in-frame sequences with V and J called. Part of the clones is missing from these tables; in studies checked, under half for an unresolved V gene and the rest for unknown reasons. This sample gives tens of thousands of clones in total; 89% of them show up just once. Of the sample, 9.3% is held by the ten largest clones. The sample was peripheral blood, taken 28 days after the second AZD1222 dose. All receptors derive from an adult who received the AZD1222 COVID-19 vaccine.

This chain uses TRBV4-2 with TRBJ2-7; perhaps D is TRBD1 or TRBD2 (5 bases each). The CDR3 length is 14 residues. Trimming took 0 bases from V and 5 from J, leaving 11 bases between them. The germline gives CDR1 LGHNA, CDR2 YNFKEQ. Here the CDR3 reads CASSQDRGPDEQYF. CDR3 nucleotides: TGTGCCAGCAGCCAAGATAGGGGACCTGACGAGCAGTACTTC.

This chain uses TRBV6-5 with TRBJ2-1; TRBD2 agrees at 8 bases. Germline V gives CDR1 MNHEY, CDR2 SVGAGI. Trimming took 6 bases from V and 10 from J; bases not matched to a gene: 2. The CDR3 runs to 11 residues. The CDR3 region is CASRAGGEQFF. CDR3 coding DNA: TGTGCCAGCAGGGCGGGGGGAGAGCAGTTCTTC.

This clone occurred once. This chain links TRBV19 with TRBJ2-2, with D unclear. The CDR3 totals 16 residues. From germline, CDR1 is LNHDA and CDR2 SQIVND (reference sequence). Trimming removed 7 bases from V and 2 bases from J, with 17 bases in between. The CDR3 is CASTSWGWINTGELFF. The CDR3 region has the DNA TGTGCCAGTACCTCTTGGGGATGGATTAACACCGGGGAGCTGTTTTTT.

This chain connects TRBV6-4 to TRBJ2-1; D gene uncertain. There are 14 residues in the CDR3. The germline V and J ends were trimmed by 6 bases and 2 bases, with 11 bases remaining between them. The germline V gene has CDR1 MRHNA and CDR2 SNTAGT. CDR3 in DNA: TGTGCCAGCAGCCTGGACGGTGCCTACAATGAGCAGTTCTTC. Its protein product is CASSLDGAYNEQFF.

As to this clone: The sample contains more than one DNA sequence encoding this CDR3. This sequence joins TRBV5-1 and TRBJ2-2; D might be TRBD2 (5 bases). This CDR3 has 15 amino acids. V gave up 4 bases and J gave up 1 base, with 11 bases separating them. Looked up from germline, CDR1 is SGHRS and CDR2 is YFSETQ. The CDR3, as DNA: TGCGCCAGCAGCCTTACCGGGAAGAACACCGGGGAGCTGTTTTTT. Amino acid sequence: CASSLTGKNTGELFF. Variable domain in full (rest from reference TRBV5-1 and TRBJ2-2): KAGVTQTPRYLIKTRGQQVTLSCSPISGHRSVSWYQQTPGQGLQFLFEYFSETQRNKGNFPGRFSGRQFSNSRSEMNVSTLELGDSALYLCASSLTGKNTGELFFGEGSRLTVL.

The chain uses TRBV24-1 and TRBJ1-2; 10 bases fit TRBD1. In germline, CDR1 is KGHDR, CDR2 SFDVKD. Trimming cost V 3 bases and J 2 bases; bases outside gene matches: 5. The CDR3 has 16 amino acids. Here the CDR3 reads CATSDTTGGVNYGYTF. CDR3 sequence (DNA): TGTGCCACCAGTGATACGACAGGGGGCGTAAACTATGGCTACACCTTC.

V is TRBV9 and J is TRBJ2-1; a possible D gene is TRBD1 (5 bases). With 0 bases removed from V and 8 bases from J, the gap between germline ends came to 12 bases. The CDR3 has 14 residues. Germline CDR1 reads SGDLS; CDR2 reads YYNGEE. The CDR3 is CASSVARQGDEQFF. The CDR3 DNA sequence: TGTGCCAGCAGCGTAGCTAGGCAGGGCGATGAGCAGTTCTTC.

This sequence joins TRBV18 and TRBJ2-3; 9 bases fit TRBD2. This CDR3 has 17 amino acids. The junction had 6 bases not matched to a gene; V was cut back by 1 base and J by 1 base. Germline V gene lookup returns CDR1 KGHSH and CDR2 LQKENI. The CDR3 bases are TGTGCCAGCTCACCACGTTCTATAGCGGGGGGCACAGATACGCAGTATTTT. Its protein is CASSPRSIAGGTDTQYF. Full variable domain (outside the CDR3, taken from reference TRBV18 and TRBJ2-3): NAGVMQNPRHLVRRRGQEARLRCSPMKGHSHVYWYRQLPEEGLKFMVYLQKENIIDESGMPKERFSAEFPKEGPSILRIQQVVRGDSAAYFCASSPRSIAGGTDTQYFGPGTRLTVL.

As DNA, the CDR3 is TGTGCCAGCAGCGCGAGCTCTGGAAACACCATATATTTT. Translation gives CASSASSGNTIYF. The rearrangement joins TRBV11-2 to TRBJ1-3; D is unclear. Germline values: CDR1 SGHAT, CDR2 FQNNGV. CDR3 length: 13 residues. V gave up 5 bases and J gave up 0 bases, with 5 bases separating them.

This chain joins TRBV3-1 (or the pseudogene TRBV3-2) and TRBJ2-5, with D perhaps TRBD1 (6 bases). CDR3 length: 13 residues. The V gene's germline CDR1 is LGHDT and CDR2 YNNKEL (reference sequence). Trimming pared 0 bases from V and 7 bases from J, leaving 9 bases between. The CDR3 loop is CASSQEGRGTQYF. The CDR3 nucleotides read TGTGCCAGCAGCCAAGAGGGCAGGGGGACCCAGTACTTC.

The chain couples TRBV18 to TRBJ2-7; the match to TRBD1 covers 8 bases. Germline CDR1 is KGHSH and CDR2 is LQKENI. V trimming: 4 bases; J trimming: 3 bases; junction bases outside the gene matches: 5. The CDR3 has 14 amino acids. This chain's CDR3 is CASSRGQDNYEQYV. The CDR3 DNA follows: TGTGCCAGCTCACGGGGACAGGATAACTACGAGCAGTACGTC.

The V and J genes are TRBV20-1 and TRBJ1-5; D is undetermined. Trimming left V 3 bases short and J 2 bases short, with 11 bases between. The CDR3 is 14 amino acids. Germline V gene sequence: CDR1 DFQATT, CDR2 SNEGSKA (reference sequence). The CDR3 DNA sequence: TGCAGTGCTAGTGCGGGATATGGCAATCAGCCCCAGCATTTT. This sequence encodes CSASAGYGNQPQHF.

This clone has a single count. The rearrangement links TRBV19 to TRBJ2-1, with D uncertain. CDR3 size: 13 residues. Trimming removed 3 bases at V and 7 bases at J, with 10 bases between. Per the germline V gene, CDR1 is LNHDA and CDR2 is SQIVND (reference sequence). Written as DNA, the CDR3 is TGTGCCAGTAGTATGGGCAGCCCAAATGAGCAGTTCTTC. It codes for CASSMGSPNEQFF.

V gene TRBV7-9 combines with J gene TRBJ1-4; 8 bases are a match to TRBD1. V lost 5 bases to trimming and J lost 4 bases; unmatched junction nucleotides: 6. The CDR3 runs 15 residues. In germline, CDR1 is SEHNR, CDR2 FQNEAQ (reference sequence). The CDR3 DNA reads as TGTGCCAGCAGCCGAATACAGGGGGTTAATGAAAAACTGTTTTTT. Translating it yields CASSRIQGVNEKLFF.

The DNA of the CDR3 is TGTGCCAGGGACCGGGACTCCTACAATGAGCAGTTCTTC. The encoded protein is CARDRDSYNEQFF. The chain links TRBV7-3 to TRBJ2-1; TRBD2 might be the D (5 bases). This CDR3 has 13 residues. Germline lookup yields CDR1 SGHTA and CDR2 FQGTGA. V was shortened by 9 bases and J by 0 bases, with 9 bases between the two germline ends.

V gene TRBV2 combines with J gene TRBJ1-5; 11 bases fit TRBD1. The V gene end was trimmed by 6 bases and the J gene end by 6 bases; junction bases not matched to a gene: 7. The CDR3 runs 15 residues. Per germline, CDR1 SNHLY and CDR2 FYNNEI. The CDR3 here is CASRDGTGGGQPQHF. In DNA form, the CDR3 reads TGTGCCAGCAGGGACGGGACAGGGGGAGGTCAGCCCCAGCATTTT.

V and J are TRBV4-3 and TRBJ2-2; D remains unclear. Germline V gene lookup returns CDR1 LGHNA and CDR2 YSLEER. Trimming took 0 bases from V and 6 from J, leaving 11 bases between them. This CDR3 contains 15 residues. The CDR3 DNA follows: TGCGCCAGCAGCCAAGAACCCCTAGTCCCCGGGGAGCTGTTTTTT. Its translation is CASSQEPLVPGELFF.